A single sample is the source of the 15 T cell receptor beta chains below, sequenced in a study of blood T cells in healthy people across ages. For the second PCR, which ran for about 6 to 12 cycles, a sample-barcoded 5' primer and a J-beta primer mix were used. TCRdb recomputed calls from the 5' RACE reads with MiXCR, one row per CDR3 protein. Of fewer than 800,000 distinct CDR3 sequences listed, about 30% are singletons. The sample was blood. All receptors come from a woman of 80 years or more in good health.

This clonotype was found many times. A much more abundant neighbour one base away suggests this may be a read error. This chain uses TRBV4-3 with TRBJ2-1; 7 nucleotides align to TRBD1. The CDR3 totals 14 residues. CDR1 LGHNA and CDR2 YSLEER come from the germline V gene. V was clipped by 1 base and J by 6 bases; unmatched bases: 3. The CDR3 loop is CASSQGDSCNEQFF. In DNA, the CDR3 is TGCGCCAGCAGCCAAGGGGACAGCTGCAATGAGCAGTTCTTC.

This clonotype occurred a few times. This may arise from a read error, as a much more abundant clone is one base away. The gene calls are TRBV7-2 and TRBJ2-6, with TRBD2 identical over 10 bases. Germline CDR1 reads SGHTA; CDR2 reads FQGNSA. The CDR3 spans 17 residues. DNA of the CDR3: TGTGCCAGCAGCTTAAAAGCGGGGGGGCCTGGGGCCAACGTCCGGACTTTC. As protein: CASSLKAGGPGANVRTF.

This clonotype was counted between two and nine times. V and J are TRBV2 and TRBJ2-1; D might be TRBD2 (6 bases). This CDR3 has 11 amino acids. Trimming removed 10 bases at V and 12 bases at J, with 16 bases between. CDR1 SNHLY and CDR2 FYNNEI come from the germline V gene. The CDR3 reads CATGMGGWQFF. The CDR3 DNA sequence: TGTGCCACCGGGATGGGGGGATGGCAGTTCTTC.

In this sample, this clonotype turned up a few times. The chain recombines TRBV5-1 with TRBJ1-1; D unresolved. Trimming stripped 3 bases from V and 0 bases from J, with 18 bases between. The germline gives CDR1 SGHRS, CDR2 YFSETQ. The CDR3 length is 17 residues. The CDR3 loop is CASSYAGSRTLNTEAFF. Here the CDR3 DNA reads TGCGCCAGCAGCTACGCCGGGTCAAGGACTCTGAACACTGAAGCTTTCTTT.

This clonotype was counted at least ten times. The rearrangement uses TRBV11-2 and TRBJ2-5; 7 bases map to TRBD1. This CDR3 has 16 residues. V gave up 4 bases and J gave up 1 base; unmatched junction bases: 9. CDR1 and CDR2 from the germline V gene are SGHAT and FQNNGV. As DNA, the CDR3 is TGTGCCAGCAGCTGGAACCGAGACAGGGCCCAAGAGACCCAGTACTTC. This encodes CASSWNRDRAQETQYF.

This clonotype was seen repeatedly, ten times or more. V and J are TRBV7-6 and TRBJ2-5, with D uncertain. Germline CDR1 SGHVS, CDR2 FNYEAQ. V shed 5 bases and J shed 5 bases, with 12 bases lying between them. The CDR3 length is 13 residues. Here the CDR3 reads CASSQNQGETQYF. Here the CDR3 DNA reads TGTGCCAGCAGCCAGAATCAAGGGGAGACCCAGTACTTC.

This rearrangement joins TRBV6-6 to TRBJ2-3, with 9 bases that match TRBD2. V was pared by 5 bases and J by 5 bases, with 14 bases of the junction left unmatched. The CDR3 sequence is 17 residues long. The germline CDR1 and CDR2 sequences are MNHNY and SVGAGI (reference sequence). In nucleotides, the CDR3 is TGTGCCAGCAGTCCTACGGGGGTATTAGCGGGGGAAGATACGCAGTATTTT. Its translation is CASSPTGVLAGEDTQYF.

This clonotype was observed at least ten times. V and J are TRBV9 and TRBJ2-5; 8 nucleotides match TRBD1. Per the germline V gene, CDR1 is SGDLS and CDR2 is YYNGEE. With V trimmed by 4 bases and J by 4 bases, 12 bases remained unmatched. The length of the CDR3 is 16 residues. Here the CDR3 reads CASSLVGQGFGETQYF. CDR3 DNA sequence: TGTGCCAGCAGCCTCGTTGGACAGGGCTTTGGAGAGACCCAGTACTTC.

There are many counts of this clonotype. This chain uses TRBV6-5 with TRBJ1-2, with 7 bases aligning to TRBD1. The CDR3 spans 14 residues. The V gene's germline CDR1 is MNHEY and CDR2 SVGAGI. Losses at the gene ends were 6 bases for V and 0 bases for J; bases not matched to a gene: 4. The CDR3 loop is CASRRDRANYGYTF. The DNA for the CDR3 is TGTGCCAGCAGAAGGGACAGAGCTAACTATGGCTACACCTTC.

The rearrangement uses TRBV6-5 and TRBJ2-2; D unresolved. Germline CDR1 MNHEY, CDR2 SVGAGI. The CDR3 extends over 14 amino acids. V lost 2 bases and J lost 1, with 5 bases in between. CDR3 sequence: CASSYRKNTGELFF. DNA of the CDR3: TGTGCCAGCAGTTACAGGAAGAACACCGGGGAGCTGTTTTTT.

This clonotype was observed many times. This chain connects TRBV12-3 or TRBV12-4 to TRBJ2-6; D might be TRBD1 (5 bases). This CDR3 comprises 16 residues. Trimming stripped 7 bases from V and 2 bases from J, with 15 bases between. Here the CDR3 reads CASTKGVGTGANVLTF. CDR3 DNA sequence: TGTGCCAGCACCAAAGGGGTAGGAACTGGGGCCAACGTCCTGACTTTC.

This clonotype was found a few times. This chain uses TRBV6-5 with TRBJ1-4; D is undetermined. Germline values: CDR1 MNHEY, CDR2 SVGAGI. Trimming removed 0 bases from V and 0 bases from J, with 5 bases in between. The CDR3 is 15 amino acids. CDR3: CASSYSGATNEKLFF. The CDR3 DNA sequence: TGTGCCAGCAGTTACTCTGGGGCAACTAATGAAAAACTGTTTTTT.

At least ten counts were recorded for this clonotype. The chain couples TRBV10-3 to TRBJ2-1, with D uncertain. The V gene's germline CDR1 is ENHRY and CDR2 SYGVKD. Trimming cost V 10 bases and J 2 bases, with 15 bases left between them. This CDR3 has 14 amino acids. This CDR3 is CATSAQSPYNEQFF. Written as DNA, the CDR3 is TGTGCCACCTCCGCCCAGTCACCCTACAATGAGCAGTTCTTC.

Comment on this clonotype: A much larger clone lies a single base off, so this may be a read error. The rearrangement joins TRBV4-3 to TRBJ2-5; a weak D match, TRBD2 (6 bases). The J call is in doubt because the DNA end fits TRBJ2-1 better. This CDR3 contains 15 residues. Germline V lookup: CDR1 LGHNA, CDR2 YSLEER. CDR3 protein: CASSQGMAGGETQFF. In DNA form, the CDR3 reads TGCGCCAGCAGCCAAGGGATGGCCGGGGGAGAGACCCAGTTCTTC.

As regards this clonotype: A single base separates this from a much larger clone, so it may be a read error. The chain employs TRBV7-2 and TRBJ2-4, with 7 nucleotides matching TRBD1. The end of the DNA is better explained by TRBJ2-7, so the J call may be wrong. Germline values: CDR1 SGHTA, CDR2 FQGNSA. The CDR3 extends over 16 amino acids. In DNA form, the CDR3 reads TGTGCCAGCAGTCGACTCCAGACAGGGACAGTAGGCGAGCAGTACTTC. Amino acids: CASSRLQTGTVGEQYF.